These 13 T cell receptor beta chains came from one sample sequenced in a study of control samples from healthy donors and cancer patients (dated by TCRdb to the early 2020s). The library came from the immunoSEQ multiplex PCR assay. Entries here come from immuneACCESS through TCRdb and include only in-frame sequences with V and J called. Some clones fail to appear in such tables; in the studies checked, an unresolved V gene covers under half of the shortfall, and the cause of the remainder is unknown. Counted in this sample were 50,000 to 65,000 clones; less than 95% of them appeared once. The ten biggest clones cover 0.95% to 1.5% of the sample. The material sequenced was PBMCs. Source of these receptors: a woman in her fifties or sixties with colorectal cancer.

The rearrangement links TRBV19 to TRBJ1-1, with 10 positions matching TRBD1. The CDR3 is made up of 13 amino acids. Germline CDR1 reads LNHDA; CDR2 reads SQIVND (reference sequence). The ends lost 4 bases at V and 6 bases at J; junction bases unmatched: 2. The CDR3 DNA is TGTGCCAGTAGTACCGGACAGGGGGCTGAAGCTTTCTTT. Encoded protein: CASSTGQGAEAFF.

This sequence joins TRBV5-6 and TRBJ1-2; TRBD1 matches at 11 bases. The J segment lost 2 bases and the V segment lost 0 bases, leaving 12 bases of the junction unmatched. The CDR3 totals 19 residues. Germline V gene data show CDR1 as SGHDT and CDR2 as YYEEEE. The CDR3 DNA reads as TGTGCCAGCAGCTTGGTGGTTTTGGGGACAGGGGGTTCCAACTATGGCTACACCTTC. It translates to CASSLVVLGTGGSNYGYTF.

A note on this clone: This sample includes further DNA sequences coding for the same CDR3. This chain joins TRBV5-5 and TRBJ1-1; tentative D call: TRBD1 (6 bases). The CDR3 has 14 amino acids. Germline values: CDR1 SGHKS, CDR2 YYEKEE (reference sequence). Trimming took 0 bases from V and 0 from J, leaving 6 bases between them. The chain's CDR3 is CASSLGTVNTEAFF. The DNA of the CDR3 is TGTGCCAGCAGCTTGGGGACAGTGAACACTGAAGCTTTCTTT. The full variable domain, completed using reference TRBV5-5 and TRBJ1-1, is DAGVTQSPTHLIKTRGQQVTLRCSPISGHKSVSWYQQVLGQGPQFIFQYYEKEERGRGNFPDRFSARQFPNYSSELNVNALLLGDSALYLCASSLGTVNTEAFFGQGTRLTVV.

The rearrangement joins TRBV3-1 (or the pseudogene TRBV3-2) to TRBJ1-2; TRBD1 might be the D (5 bases). This CDR3 has 14 residues. CDR1 is LGHDT, CDR2 YNNKEL, per germline (reference sequence). V was trimmed by 1 base and J by 2 bases, leaving 8 bases between them. CDR3 in DNA: TGTGCCAGCAGCCAAGTAGGGGCGAACTATGGCTACACCTTC. As protein: CASSQVGANYGYTF.

The rearrangement uses TRBV15 and TRBJ2-1, with D tentatively TRBD2 (5 bases). The germline CDR1 and CDR2 sequences are LNHNV and YYDKDF (reference sequence). Trimming took off 0 bases at V and 8 bases at J, with 17 bases between the two ends. The CDR3 runs 16 residues. The CDR3 is CATSRDGTISEDEQFF. As DNA, the CDR3 is TGTGCCACCAGCAGAGATGGAACCATCTCGGAGGATGAGCAGTTCTTC.

This chain connects TRBV14 to TRBJ2-7; D possibly corresponds to TRBD1 (5 bases). V lost 2 bases, J lost 1 base, and 9 bases lay in between. Germline V lookup: CDR1 SGHDN, CDR2 FVKESK. This CDR3 region has 14 residues. The DNA of the CDR3 is TGTGCCAGCAGCCAATTCACAGGATCCTACGAGCAGTACTTC. Translated, it gives CASSQFTGSYEQYF.

The V gene is TRBV10-3, the J gene TRBJ1-1; D remains unclear. Per the germline V gene, CDR1 is ENHRY and CDR2 is SYGVKD. V lost 6 bases and J 3 bases, leaving 8 bases between the germline ends. This CDR3 region has 12 residues. The CDR3 sequence is CAIRDRDTEAFF. The CDR3 bases are TGTGCCATCAGGGATCGGGACACTGAAGCTTTCTTT.

The chain employs TRBV6-2 or TRBV6-3 and TRBJ1-4; 10 nucleotides match TRBD1. The trim removed 6 bases at V and 8 bases at J, leaving 6 bases unmatched. The length of the CDR3 is 14 residues. From germline, CDR1 is MNHEY and CDR2 SVGEGT. The CDR3 coding sequence is TGTGCCAGCAGCGACAGGGGGCTCTGGGAAAAACTGTTTTTT. Translating it yields CASSDRGLWEKLFF.

V and J are TRBV28 and TRBJ2-3; 7 nucleotides agree with TRBD2. V gave up 4 bases and J gave up 0 bases; unmatched junction bases: 10. Germline V gives CDR1 MDHEN, CDR2 SYDVKM. The CDR3 runs to 17 residues. The CDR3 nucleotides are TGTGCCAGCAGTTCTGTGTATGGGGGGGAAAGCACAGATACGCAGTATTTT. This gives the protein CASSSVYGGESTDTQYF.

V gene TRBV6-5 combines with J gene TRBJ2-1, with D unresolved. With 4 bases removed from V and 6 bases from J, the gap between germline ends came to 13 bases. Germline V lookup: CDR1 MNHEY, CDR2 SVGAGI. The CDR3 extends over 14 amino acids. Written as DNA, the CDR3 is TGTGCCAGCAGTTCGTTCAGGACCTTCAATGAGCAGTTCTTC. It specifies CASSSFRTFNEQFF.

The chain is built from TRBV19 and TRBJ2-7; D assignment may be TRBD1 or TRBD2 (5 bases each). The CDR3 length is 14 residues. The germline V and J ends were trimmed by 3 bases and 0 bases, with 9 bases remaining between them. Germline V gene lookup returns CDR1 LNHDA and CDR2 SQIVND (reference sequence). This CDR3 is CASSIGTVSYEQYF. The DNA for the CDR3 is TGTGCCAGTAGTATTGGGACGGTCTCCTACGAGCAGTACTTC.

A remark on this clone: Other DNA sequences of this sample code for an identical CDR3. The chain carries TRBV5-1 and TRBJ2-7, with D perhaps TRBD2 (7 bases). Per the germline V gene, CDR1 is SGHRS and CDR2 is YFSETQ. V was cut by 4 bases and J by 0 bases, with 20 bases left in between. This CDR3 is 17 amino acids long. CDR3 sequence reads: CASSIGGGLPGSYEQYF. CDR3 nucleotides: TGCGCCAGCAGCATAGGGGGGGGGCTCCCGGGCTCCTACGAGCAGTACTTC.

The genes are TRBV7-3 and TRBJ2-5; a weak D match, TRBD1 (6 bases). V was clipped by 4 bases and J by 5 bases, with 11 bases between them. The CDR3 is 13 amino acids. Germline CDR1 SGHTA, CDR2 FQGTGA. The CDR3 region is CASSWGPQETQYF. CDR3 in DNA: TGTGCCAGCAGCTGGGGGCCGCAGGAGACCCAGTACTTC.